A selection of T cell receptor beta chains follows, all from one sample in a study of vaccination and CD4 T cells after COVID-19. Their antigens are not known. TCRdb passed the PCR reads through MiXCR, listing each CDR3 protein once. Among fewer than 20,000 distinct CDR3 sequences, 45% to 60% were seen once, and the ten largest hold approximately 12%. The sequencing sample was made of CD4+ T cells from blood, cultured in vitro. Receptors originate from a human donor who had recovered from COVID-19. CDR3s include the opening cysteine and the closing phenylalanine or tryptophan. A D gene is named only where the DNA matches it firmly. Clone size is not always given. Where it is, it says once, few, many or a class for expanded clones.

V gene: TRBV2; J gene: TRBJ2-3; clone size: few; D gene: TRBD2; CDR3 DNA: TGTGCCAGCCTTAGTTCTAGCGGGACCTCGACAGATACGCAGTATTTT; CDR3 protein: CASLSSSGTSTDTQYF
V gene: TRBV6-2/TRBV6-3; J gene: TRBJ2-5; clone size: NA; D gene: NA; CDR3 DNA: TGTGCCAGCAGTTACGGGGTCGGGAAGGAGACCCAGTACTTC; CDR3 protein: CASSYGVGKETQYF
V gene: TRBV6-1; J gene: TRBJ2-7; clone size: few; D gene: NA; CDR3 DNA: TGTGCCAGCAGTGCCTACAGGGCATCCTACGAGCAGTACTTC; CDR3 protein: CASSAYRASYEQYF
V gene: TRBV24-1; J gene: TRBJ1-3; clone size: few; D gene: NA; CDR3 DNA: TGTGCCACCAGTGGGGGTGGAGCGTCCCCTCTCTCTGGAAACACCATATATTTT; CDR3 protein: CATSGGGASPLSGNTIYF
V gene: TRBV7-6; J gene: TRBJ1-1; clone size: NA; D gene: TRBD1; CDR3 DNA: TGTGCCAGCAGCCAGGGGGGGGATCGGGTTGAAGCTTTCTTT; CDR3 protein: CASSQGGDRVEAFF
V gene: TRBV28; J gene: TRBJ1-2; clone size: NA; D gene: TRBD1; CDR3 DNA: TGTGCCAGCAGTGGGACAGCGGAAGGCTACACCTTC; CDR3 protein: CASSGTAEGYTF
V gene: TRBV12-3/TRBV12-4; J gene: TRBJ1-6; clone size: NA; D gene: TRBD1; CDR3 DNA: TGTGCCAGCAACAACAGGGGTTCACCCCTCCACTTT; CDR3 protein: CASNNRGSPLHF
V gene: TRBV5-4; J gene: TRBJ1-1; clone size: few; D gene: TRBD1; CDR3 DNA: TGTGCCAGCAGCTCCCGGGACAGGGAGAACACTGAAGCTTTCTTT; CDR3 protein: CASSSRDRENTEAFF
V gene: TRBV28; J gene: TRBJ1-6; clone size: NA; D gene: NA; CDR3 DNA: TGTGCCAGCAGTTTGAGGCAGGTTAATTCACCCCTCCACTTT; CDR3 protein: CASSLRQVNSPLHF
V gene: TRBV30; J gene: TRBJ2-7; clone size: NA; D gene: TRBD1; CDR3 DNA: TGTGCCTGGAGAGGCACAGGGGCGGGCGAGCAGTACTTC; CDR3 protein: CAWRGTGAGEQYF
V gene: TRBV7-9; J gene: TRBJ2-7; clone size: NA; D gene: NA; CDR3 DNA: TGTGCCAGCAGCCCTAGGGGGTTAGGGGGCGAGCAGTACTTC; CDR3 protein: CASSPRGLGGEQYF
V gene: TRBV19; J gene: TRBJ2-2; clone size: few; D gene: NA; CDR3 DNA: TGTGCCAGTAGTATAGTCTGGGCTAGCAACACCGGGGAGCTGTTTTTT; CDR3 protein: CASSIVWASNTGELFF
V gene: TRBV12-3/TRBV12-4; J gene: TRBJ1-3; clone size: NA; D gene: NA; CDR3 DNA: TGTGCCAGCAGCCCAGTGGGGGCAGGGTCTGGAAACACCATATATTTT; CDR3 protein: CASSPVGAGSGNTIYF
V gene: TRBV27; J gene: TRBJ1-2; clone size: few; D gene: NA; CDR3 DNA: TGTGCCAGCTCGAGGGGGGGCCCCTATGGCTACACCTTC; CDR3 protein: CASSRGGPYGYTF
V gene: TRBV11-2; J gene: TRBJ2-3; clone size: NA; D gene: TRBD2; CDR3 DNA: TGTGCCAGCAGCACGTCTAGCGGGGTCAACACAGATACGCAGTATTTT; CDR3 protein: CASSTSSGVNTDTQYF